One sample yielded the 9 T cell receptor beta chains listed below, sequenced in a study of T cells in Graves' hyperthyroidism and ophthalmopathy. TCR beta CDR3 regions were amplified from RNA transcripts. TCR CDR3 underwent first-round RT-PCR with the HTBI primer set. From the multiplex PCR reads, TCRdb called clonotypes with MiXCR, one entry per CDR3 protein. The sample consists of roughly 380,000 distinct CDR3 sequences, roughly 13% of them appearing once. The sequenced sample consisted of blood. Source of these receptors: a woman aged 55-75 years with Graves' hyperthyroidism.

J is TRBJ2-3 and V is TRBV11-2; 10 nucleotides agree with TRBD1. The germline V gene has CDR1 SGHAT and CDR2 FQNNGV. The V gene end was trimmed by 4 bases and the J gene end by 3 bases; junction bases not matched to a gene: 7. This CDR3 comprises 16 residues. The CDR3 protein is CASSWTGTGETDTQYF. CDR3 sequence (DNA): TGTGCCAGCAGCTGGACCGGGACAGGGGAAACAGATACGCAGTATTTT. Full variable domain (outside the CDR3, taken from reference TRBV11-2 and TRBJ2-3): EAGVAQSPRYKIIEKRQSVAFWCNPISGHATLYWYQQILGQGPKLLIQFQNNGVVDDSQLPKDRFSAERLKGVDSTLKIQPAKLEDSAVYLCASSWTGTGETDTQYFGPGTRLTVL.

The J gene is TRBJ2-3, the V gene TRBV6-1, with TRBD2 matching over 10 bases. V lost 8 bases and J lost 2; bases outside the gene matches: 10. Per germline, CDR1 MNHNS and CDR2 SASEGT. The CDR3 consists of 16 residues. CDR3: CASRGLARGNTDTQYF. The CDR3 nucleotides are TGTGCCAGCCGGGGACTAGCGAGGGGGAACACAGATACGCAGTATTTT.

The chain uses TRBV20-1 and TRBJ1-1; D perhaps matches TRBD1 (5 bases). V was shortened by 0 bases and J by 1 base, with 9 bases between the two germline ends. The CDR3 loop spans 14 amino acids. CDR1 is DFQATT, CDR2 SNEGSKA, per germline (reference sequence). CDR3: CSARDWGGNTEAFF. The CDR3 nucleotides are TGCAGTGCTAGAGATTGGGGGGGGAACACTGAAGCTTTCTTT.

This clonotype has just a few counts. This sequence joins TRBV20-1 and TRBJ2-2, with 8 positions matching TRBD1. Germline lookup yields CDR1 DFQATT and CDR2 SNEGSKA (reference sequence). The V segment lost 1 base and the J segment 5 bases; nucleotides outside the gene matches: 6. This CDR3 has 15 amino acids. The CDR3 is CSARGEQGATGELFF. In DNA form, the CDR3 reads TGCAGTGCTAGAGGGGAGCAGGGGGCGACCGGGGAGCTGTTTTTT.

The sample holds many counts of this clonotype. J is TRBJ2-7 and V is TRBV5-1; 10 bases map to TRBD1. The trim removed 3 bases at V and 4 bases at J, leaving 7 bases unmatched. This CDR3 is 15 amino acids long. Germline V gene lookup returns CDR1 SGHRS and CDR2 YFSETQ. The CDR3 DNA is TGCGCCAGCAGCTCGCGACAGGGGGCGAGATACGAGCAGTACTTC. Protein sequence: CASSSRQGARYEQYF.

This clonotype occurred many times. J is TRBJ1-5 and V is TRBV3-1; perhaps TRBD1 as D (6 bases). CDR1 is LGHDT, CDR2 YNNKEL, per germline (reference sequence). The V gene lost 4 bases and the J gene lost 6 bases, with 16 bases spanning the gap. The length of the CDR3 is 15 residues. In DNA form, the CDR3 reads TGTGCCAGCAGCCGAGGGGGGGGCGCGGGTCAGCCCCAGCATTTT. It specifies CASSRGGGAGQPQHF.

The chain employs TRBV7-9 and TRBJ1-1, with TRBD1 matching over 9 bases. The germline gives CDR1 SEHNR, CDR2 FQNEAQ (reference sequence). The V and J ends lost 5 bases and 0 bases, in that order; junction bases with no gene match: 10. CDR3 length: 17 residues. The CDR3 region has the DNA TGTGCCAGCAGCGAACCGGGACAGGGTGTCATGAACACTGAAGCTTTCTTT. It translates to CASSEPGQGVMNTEAFF.

This clonotype was seen repeatedly, ten times or more. V and J are TRBV18 and TRBJ2-1; TRBD2 might be the D (6 bases). Germline V gives CDR1 KGHSH, CDR2 LQKENI. V gave up 3 bases and J gave up 7 bases, with 10 bases separating them. The CDR3 has 13 amino acids. CDR3 coding DNA: TGTGCCAGCTCACCCCTTGGGAGGAATGAGCAGTTCTTC. Amino acid sequence: CASSPLGRNEQFF.

This chain connects TRBV27 to TRBJ2-7; 10 bases fit TRBD2. V lost 6 bases and J lost 5; bases outside the gene matches: 7. The CDR3 totals 14 residues. Germline V gene data show CDR1 as MNHEY and CDR2 as SMNVEV (reference sequence). CDR3 sequence reads: CASSPRLAGHEQYF. The DNA for the CDR3 is TGTGCCAGCAGCCCTCGACTAGCGGGCCACGAGCAGTACTTC.